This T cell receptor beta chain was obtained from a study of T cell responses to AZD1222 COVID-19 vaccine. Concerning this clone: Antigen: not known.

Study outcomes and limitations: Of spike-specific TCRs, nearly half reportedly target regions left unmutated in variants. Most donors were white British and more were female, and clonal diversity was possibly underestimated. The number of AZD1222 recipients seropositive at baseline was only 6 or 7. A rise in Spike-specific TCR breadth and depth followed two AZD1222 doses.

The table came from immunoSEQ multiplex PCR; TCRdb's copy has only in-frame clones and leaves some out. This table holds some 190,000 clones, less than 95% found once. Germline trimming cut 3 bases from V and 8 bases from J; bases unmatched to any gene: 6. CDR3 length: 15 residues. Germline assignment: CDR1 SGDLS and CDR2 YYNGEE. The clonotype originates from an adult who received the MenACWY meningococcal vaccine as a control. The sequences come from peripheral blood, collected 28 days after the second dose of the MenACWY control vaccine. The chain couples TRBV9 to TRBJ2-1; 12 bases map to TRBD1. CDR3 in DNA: TGTGCCAGCAGCGGCGGGACAGGGGGCTGGTATGAGCAGTTCTTC. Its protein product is CASSGGTGGWYEQFF.